These 30 T cell receptor beta chains share one sample of origin, sequenced in a study of read filtering for tumor transcriptome and immune sequencing. The library was built from about 370 ng RNA with molecular barcoded adaptors for alpha/delta and beta/gamma chains. TCRdb redid the calling of the reads with MiXCR, one entry per CDR3 protein. The data hold about 39,000 distinct CDR3 sequences, with more than 13% observed a single time. Sequencing used a population of CD138-negative cells sorted from bone marrow. These receptors were obtained from a donor older than 35 with multiple myeloma.

In its sample, this clonotype was seen many times. V is TRBV5-1 and J is TRBJ1-1, with D possibly TRBD1 on 6 matching bases. CDR1 SGHRS and CDR2 YFSETQ come from the germline V gene. CDR3 length equals 15 residues. V gave up 0 bases and J gave up 2 bases, with 11 bases separating them. The CDR3 protein is CASSLARQANTEAFF. The DNA for the CDR3 is TGCGCCAGCAGCTTGGCGAGACAGGCTAACACTGAAGCTTTCTTT.

At least ten counts were recorded for this clonotype. This chain uses TRBV6-1 with TRBJ2-1, with 9 bases aligning to TRBD1. J lost 3 bases, V lost 5 bases, and 11 bases had no gene match. Germline lookup yields CDR1 MNHNS and CDR2 SASEGT. This CDR3 has 17 amino acids. The CDR3 coding sequence is TGTGCCAGCAGTATTCTACAGGGGGCCAAAAGCTACAATGAGCAGTTCTTC. Translated, it gives CASSILQGAKSYNEQFF.

In this sample, this clonotype turned up many times. The CDR3 sequence: CASSHDGRYEQYF. The CDR3 DNA sequence: TGTGCCAGCAGCCATGACGGAAGGTACGAGCAGTACTTC. This chain joins TRBV7-9 and TRBJ2-7; unclear D gene. The CDR3 consists of 13 residues. Trimming took 5 bases from V and 4 from J, leaving 12 bases between them. Germline CDR1 and CDR2: SEHNR and FQNEAQ (reference sequence). The whole variable domain, remainder taken from reference TRBV7-9 and TRBJ2-7, is DTGVSQNPRHKITKRGQNVTFRCDPISEHNRLYWYRQTLGQGPEFLTYFQNEAQLEKSRLLSDRFSAERPKGSFSTLEIQRTEQGDSAMYLCASSHDGRYEQYFGPGTRLTVT.

This clonotype was recorded at least ten times. The chain is built from TRBV20-1 and TRBJ1-1; a weak D match, TRBD1 (5 bases). CDR1 is DFQATT and CDR2 is SNEGSKA in the germline V gene (reference sequence). This CDR3 has 13 residues. V lost 6 bases and J lost 3, with 14 bases in between. The CDR3 spells CSAPTVRDTEAFF. The CDR3 region has the DNA TGCAGTGCACCGACAGTTAGGGACACTGAAGCTTTCTTT.

This clonotype was counted many times. The CDR3 loop reads CASSESARGYNEQFF. DNA for the CDR3: TGTGCCAGCAGTGAATCAGCTAGGGGTTACAATGAGCAGTTCTTC. The chain employs TRBV25-1 and TRBJ2-1, with D perhaps matching TRBD1 (5 bases). Trimming left V 1 base short and J 4 bases short, with 11 bases between. Germline V gives CDR1 MGHDK, CDR2 SYGVNS. CDR3 length equals 15 residues.

This clonotype has at least ten counts. The chain has TRBV15 and TRBJ1-3; D not resolved. V was pared by 1 base and J by 4 bases, with 14 bases between. There are 16 residues in the CDR3. Germline V gene lookup returns CDR1 LNHNV and CDR2 YYDKDF (reference sequence). The CDR3 reads CATSRAGSRTGNTIYF. DNA of the CDR3: TGTGCCACCAGCAGAGCCGGGTCGAGGACGGGAAACACCATATATTTT.

A few counts support this clonotype. This sequence joins TRBV20-1 and TRBJ1-5; a possible D gene is TRBD1 (5 bases). The CDR3 runs to 13 residues. The V end lost 4 bases, the J end lost 3 bases, and 10 bases lay between the germline ends. Germline assignment: CDR1 DFQATT and CDR2 SNEGSKA (reference sequence). The CDR3 region is CSANRQINQPQHF. The CDR3 DNA follows: TGCAGTGCTAATAGACAGATCAATCAGCCCCAGCATTTT.

This clonotype was detected ten times or more. The V and J genes are TRBV5-1 and TRBJ1-1; D gene ambiguous. V lost 2 bases, J lost 6 bases, and 11 bases lay in between. Germline CDR1 is SGHRS and CDR2 is YFSETQ. The CDR3 has 13 amino acids. For the CDR3, the DNA is TGCGCCAGCAGCTTTGCTCTTAAGGCTGAAGCTTTCTTT. It codes for CASSFALKAEAFF. Full variable domain (missing parts from reference TRBV5-1 and TRBJ1-1): KAGVTQTPRYLIKTRGQQVTLSCSPISGHRSVSWYQQTPGQGLQFLFEYFSETQRNKGNFPGRFSGRQFSNSRSEMNVSTLELGDSALYLCASSFALKAEAFFGQGTRLTVV.

This clonotype was seen more than once but under ten times. This clone may be a read error of a much larger clone one base away. The chain couples TRBV20-1 to TRBJ2-1, with D uncertain. The CDR3 runs to 11 residues. CDR1 is DFQATT, CDR2 SNEGSKA, per germline (reference sequence). The CDR3 nucleotides are TGCAGTGCTACGATCTACAATGGGCAGTTCTTC. Residues: CSATIYNGQFF.

This clonotype was detected many times. The chain joins TRBV7-2 to TRBJ1-4; 7 positions match TRBD1. Germline V gene sequence: CDR1 SGHTA, CDR2 FQGNSA. This CDR3 has 18 amino acids. V was clipped by 2 bases and J by 3 bases; unmatched bases: 12. CDR3 DNA: TGTGCCAGCAGCTTAATAGGCAGGGGGACTACCTCTAATGAAAAACTGTTTTTT. It is translated as CASSLIGRGTTSNEKLFF. The full variable domain, with the rest looked up from reference TRBV7-2 and TRBJ1-4, is GAGVSQSPSNKVTEKGKDVELRCDPISGHTALYWYRQSLGQGLEFLIYFQGNSAPDKSGLPSDRFSAERTGGSVSTLTIQRTQQEDSAVYLCASSLIGRGTTSNEKLFFGSGTQLSVL.

The chain is built from TRBV4-1 and TRBJ2-1; possibly TRBD1 for D (5 bases). CDR1 MGHRA and CDR2 YSYEKL come from the germline V gene. With 2 bases removed from V and 7 bases from J, the gap between germline ends came to 15 bases. The CDR3 spans 15 residues. Here the CDR3 reads CASSQRAGMVNEQFF. In DNA form, the CDR3 reads TGCGCCAGCAGCCAAAGGGCAGGGATGGTTAATGAGCAGTTCTTC.

A remark on this clonotype: The conserved phenylalanine or tryptophan is not found at the CDR3 terminus, so this likely reflects a read error. The limits of the CDR3 on the DNA are not certain, so only TCRdb's listed CDR3 is given. This chain links TRBV27 with TRBJ2-1; the table calls TRBD1, which could not be checked here. The V gene's germline CDR1 is MNHEY and CDR2 SMNVEV (reference sequence). The CDR3 length is 13 residues, termini included. CDR3: CASQGLDRPAQLC.

V is TRBV12-3 or TRBV12-4 and J is TRBJ1-3; D gene unclear. This CDR3 is 16 amino acids long. Trimming cost V 2 bases and J 0 bases, with 11 bases left between them. The CDR3 region is CASSLRFGVSGNTIYF. The CDR3 bases are TGTGCCAGCAGTTTAAGGTTTGGAGTCTCTGGAAACACCATATATTTT.

The J gene is TRBJ2-7, the V gene TRBV6-5, with D perhaps being TRBD1 or TRBD2 (6 bases each). The CDR3 is 18 residues long. CDR1 and CDR2 from the germline V gene are MNHEY and SVGAGI. V was trimmed by 7 bases and J by 4 bases, leaving 29 bases between them. The CDR3 sequence: CASTPSKDSRLAIYEQYF. The CDR3, as DNA: TGTGCCAGCACCCCCAGTAAGGACAGTCGGCTAGCGATTTACGAGCAGTACTTC.

This clonotype occurred many times. The chain is built from TRBV6-1 and TRBJ2-3; D remains unclear. The CDR3 has 14 amino acids. Germline V gives CDR1 MNHNS, CDR2 SASEGT. The germline V and J ends were trimmed by 2 bases and 1 base, with 7 bases remaining between them. CDR3 DNA sequence: TGTGCCAGCAGTGAACCCTCTCGCACAGATACGCAGTATTTT. This encodes CASSEPSRTDTQYF.

At least ten counts were recorded for this clonotype. The chain combines TRBV5-4 with TRBJ1-6; D is uncertain. Germline V CDR1 and CDR2: SGHNT, YYREEE (reference sequence). The CDR3 has 15 residues. Trimming stripped 4 bases from V and 13 bases from J, with 21 bases between. CDR3 sequence (DNA): TGTGCCAGCAGCCGAATCGGGTCATCCGCGCGGCCCCTCCACTTT. Its protein is CASSRIGSSARPLHF. Complete variable domain (other parts from reference TRBV5-4 and TRBJ1-6): ETGVTQSPTHLIKTRGQQVTLRCSSQSGHNTVSWYQQALGQGPQFIFQYYREEENGRGNFPPRFSGLQFPNYSSELNVNALELDDSALYLCASSRIGSSARPLHFGNGTRLTVT.

This clonotype was seen many times. This chain links TRBV28 with TRBJ2-7; either TRBD1 or TRBD2 may fit D (6 bases each). The CDR3 contains 13 residues. Germline CDR1 MDHEN, CDR2 SYDVKM. V was shortened by 8 bases and J by 5 bases, with 16 bases between the two germline ends. This chain's CDR3 is CASSGGARNEQYF. In DNA, the CDR3 is TGTGCCAGCTCCGGGGGCGCCAGGAACGAGCAGTACTTC.

Remarks on this clonotype: A single base separates this from a much larger clone, so it may be a read error. The chain uses TRBV6-1 and TRBJ2-6; either TRBD1 or TRBD2 may supply D (5 bases each). This CDR3 has 19 residues. Germline CDR1 is MNHNS and CDR2 is SASEGT. The CDR3 region is CASSEARGCTASGANVLSF. The DNA for the CDR3 is TGTGCCAGCAGTGAAGCGCGAGGGTGTACAGCTTCTGGGGCCAACGTCCTGTCTTTC.

This clonotype was counted many times. The chain is built from TRBV5-1 and TRBJ2-2; D gene ambiguous. Trimming shortened V by 7 bases and J by 6 bases, and 7 bases separated the two germline ends. The CDR3 covers 11 residues. CDR1 and CDR2 from the germline V gene are SGHRS and YFSETQ. The CDR3 DNA sequence: TGCGCCAGCGAAGCCGCCGGGGAGCTGTTTTTT. Translating it yields CASEAAGELFF.

Many counts were recorded for this clonotype. The rearrangement uses TRBV4-1 and TRBJ2-2; D is ambiguous. CDR1 MGHRA and CDR2 YSYEKL come from the germline V gene. V shed 4 bases and J shed 6 bases, with 12 bases lying between them. This CDR3 has 14 amino acids. The DNA of the CDR3 is TGCGCCAGCAGCCTCCCGTTCGGTCCCGGGGAGCTGTTTTTT. It codes for CASSLPFGPGELFF.

This clonotype was counted at least ten times. The chain couples TRBV12-3 or TRBV12-4 to TRBJ1-2, with no clear D. V was trimmed by 2 bases and J by 0 bases, leaving 7 bases between them. The length of the CDR3 is 14 residues. Written as DNA, the CDR3 is TGTGCCAGCAGTTTACCGGGAGCTAACTATGGCTACACCTTC. Protein sequence: CASSLPGANYGYTF.

This clonotype showed up many times. V usage is TRBV29-1 and J usage is TRBJ2-7; tentatively, D is TRBD1 or TRBD2 (5 bases each). Germline-derived CDR1 and CDR2 are SQVTM and ANQGSEA. Trimming pared 6 bases from V and 7 bases from J, leaving 13 bases between. This CDR3 region has 11 residues. CDR3: CSVRDRDEQYF. The CDR3 nucleotides are TGCAGCGTCCGGGACCGGGATGAGCAGTACTTC.

The chain is built from TRBV15 and TRBJ2-1; no clear D gene. In germline, CDR1 is LNHNV, CDR2 YYDKDF (reference sequence). Trimming removed 4 bases at V and 6 bases at J, with 7 bases between. This CDR3 contains 12 residues. CDR3 residues: CATSTVPNEQFF. As DNA, the CDR3 is TGTGCCACCAGCACCGTACCCAATGAGCAGTTCTTC.

A few counts support this clonotype. J is TRBJ1-1 and V is TRBV6-5; the D gene is possibly TRBD1 (6 bases). V was clipped by 2 bases and J by 2 bases, with 12 bases between them. Germline-derived CDR1 and CDR2 are MNHEY and SVGAGI. This CDR3 is 15 amino acids long. CDR3 sequence (DNA): TGTGCCAGCAGTTACATTCCAGGGGCCAACACTGAAGCTTTCTTT. This gives the protein CASSYIPGANTEAFF.

The sample holds many counts of this clonotype. V usage is TRBV10-3 and J usage is TRBJ2-3, with 7 positions matching TRBD2. From germline, CDR1 is ENHRY and CDR2 SYGVKD. J was trimmed by 1 base and V by 0 bases; bases with no gene match: 4. This CDR3 comprises 16 residues. The CDR3 coding sequence is TGTGCCATCAGTGAGTCACCGGGAGGAGGCACAGATACGCAGTATTTT. Translated: CAISESPGGGTDTQYF.

This clonotype was seen ten or more times. The chain carries TRBV7-9 and TRBJ1-2; D is possibly TRBD1 (5 bases). Germline loops: CDR1 SEHNR, CDR2 FQNEAQ (reference sequence). V was trimmed by 5 bases and J by 2 bases, leaving 12 bases between them. The CDR3 extends over 14 amino acids. CDR3: CASSPLGGNYGYTF. CDR3 sequence (DNA): TGTGCCAGCAGCCCACTGGGGGGGAACTATGGCTACACCTTC. Full variable domain (outside the CDR3, taken from reference TRBV7-9 and TRBJ1-2): DTGVSQNPRHKITKRGQNVTFRCDPISEHNRLYWYRQTLGQGPEFLTYFQNEAQLEKSRLLSDRFSAERPKGSFSTLEIQRTEQGDSAMYLCASSPLGGNYGYTFGSGTRLTVV.

This clonotype has ten or more counts. The V gene is TRBV29-1, the J gene TRBJ2-1; D is uncertain. This CDR3 spans 13 amino acids. V was cut by 8 bases and J by 5 bases, with 16 bases left in between. Germline CDR1 reads SQVTM; CDR2 reads ANQGSEA. CDR3 in amino acids: CSSEWGIDNEQFF. CDR3 sequence (DNA): TGCAGCTCAGAATGGGGTATCGACAATGAGCAGTTCTTC.

Only a few counts were recorded for this clonotype. A much larger clone lies one base from this, so it may be a read error. The rearrangement links TRBV5-8 to TRBJ2-3; the match to TRBD1 covers 7 bases. The junction had 14 bases not matched to a gene; V was cut back by 10 bases and J by 6 bases. Germline V gene lookup returns CDR1 SGHTS and CDR2 YDEGEE. This CDR3 is 14 amino acids long. The CDR3 region is CAGLSRQGVDTQYF. Written as DNA, the CDR3 is TGTGCCGGCCTCTCGAGACAGGGAGTGGATACGCAGTATTTT. The full variable domain, with the rest looked up from reference TRBV5-8 and TRBJ2-3, is EAGVTQSPTHLIKTRGQQATLRCSPISGHTSVYWYQQALGLGLQFLLWYDEGEERNRGNFPPRFSGRQFPNYSSELNVNALELEDSALYLCAGLSRQGVDTQYFGPGTRLTVL.

This clonotype appeared many times. The chain employs TRBV28 and TRBJ2-3, with D possibly being TRBD1 (6 bases). Trimming cost V 6 bases and J 5 bases, with 12 bases left between them. Per germline, CDR1 MDHEN and CDR2 SYDVKM. The CDR3 runs to 13 residues. The CDR3 spells CASRKQGKDTQYF. The DNA for the CDR3 is TGTGCCAGCAGGAAACAGGGAAAAGATACGCAGTATTTT. The variable domain in full, with the rest retrieved from reference TRBV28 and TRBJ2-3, is DVKVTQSSRYLVKRTGEKVFLECVQDMDHENMFWYRQDPGLGLRLIYFSYDVKMKEKGDIPEGYSVSREKKERFSLILESASTNQTSMYLCASRKQGKDTQYFGPGTRLTVL.

This clonotype showed up many times. The chain carries TRBV20-1 and TRBJ2-7, with D perhaps TRBD1 (7 bases). The V end was cut by 4 bases, the J end by 2 bases, with 12 bases between. The CDR3 extends over 13 amino acids. Germline CDR1 is DFQATT and CDR2 is SNEGSKA (reference sequence). The CDR3 sequence is CSATRGETYEQYF. The CDR3 DNA sequence: TGCAGTGCTACCAGGGGGGAGACCTACGAGCAGTACTTC.